Following are 25 T cell receptor beta chains from one sample sequenced in a study of T-cell memory formation after mild COVID-19. TCRdb analysed the 5' RACE reads with MiXCR anew, one entry per CDR3 protein. The sample shows some 270,000 distinct CDR3 sequences, 15% of them seen only once. Source material: PBMCs or a T cell subset sorted from them (not recorded which). The source is an adult woman who had mild COVID-19 (a few samples of this study predate the infection). Cell type and time point are not known.

This clonotype has more than one count but fewer than ten. This sequence joins TRBV18 and TRBJ2-7; 8 bases line up with TRBD1. The CDR3 contains 14 residues. Germline V gene lookup returns CDR1 KGHSH and CDR2 LQKENI. Losses at the gene ends were 3 bases for V and 5 bases for J; bases not matched to a gene: 6. The CDR3 spells CASSPRQGAHEQYF. The CDR3 bases are TGTGCCAGCTCACCGAGGCAGGGGGCCCACGAGCAGTACTTC.

This clonotype was detected once. The chain recombines TRBV27 with TRBJ2-7; the D gene could be TRBD1 or TRBD2 (6 bases each). Trimming shortened V by 2 bases and J by 5 bases, and 16 bases separated the two germline ends. This CDR3 has 15 residues. In germline, CDR1 is MNHEY, CDR2 SMNVEV (reference sequence). The CDR3 DNA reads as TGTGCCAGCAGTTTACGGGGGCGGGCCCCTAACGAGCAGTACTTC. As protein: CASSLRGRAPNEQYF.

This clonotype was detected a few times. The chain carries TRBV6-5 and TRBJ2-2; 8 bases match TRBD1. The germline gives CDR1 MNHEY, CDR2 SVGAGI. V gave up 4 bases and J gave up 7 bases; unmatched junction bases: 14. CDR3 length: 17 amino acids. The DNA for the CDR3 is TGTGCCAGCAGTTTACAGGGGGGACGAGGCCGGTACGGGGAGCTGTTTTTT. Its protein is CASSLQGGRGRYGELFF.

V and J are TRBV7-8 and TRBJ2-7; TRBD1 matches at 8 bases. The CDR3 is 14 residues long. The junction had 12 bases not matched to a gene; V was cut back by 7 bases and J by 7 bases. Germline V lookup: CDR1 SGHVS, CDR2 FQNEAQ. This CDR3 reads CASTPTGEVREQYF. DNA of the CDR3: TGTGCCAGCACCCCGACAGGGGAGGTTAGGGAGCAGTACTTC.

This clonotype has at least ten counts. For the CDR3, the DNA is TGCGCCAGCAGCTTGCGGGGGACACCACCAAACAATGAGCAGTTCTTC. Translation gives CASSLRGTPPNNEQFF. This rearrangement joins TRBV5-1 to TRBJ2-1; either TRBD1 or TRBD2 may fit D (6 bases each). The CDR3 covers 16 residues. The V end was cut by 1 base, the J end by 5 bases, with 16 bases between. Per germline, CDR1 SGHRS and CDR2 YFSETQ.

This clonotype was observed many times. The chain recombines TRBV12-3 or TRBV12-4 with TRBJ1-1; D is unresolved. The CDR3 is made up of 15 amino acids. V lost 1 base to trimming and J lost 2 bases, with 11 bases between them. The CDR3 reads CASSLGAALNTEAFF. The CDR3 nucleotides read TGTGCCAGCAGTTTAGGCGCAGCCCTCAACACTGAAGCTTTCTTT.

This clonotype came up many times. The chain uses TRBV7-9 and TRBJ2-3; 12 bases are shared with TRBD2. From germline, CDR1 is SEHNR and CDR2 FQNEAQ (reference sequence). Trimming at V came to 5 bases and at J to 5 bases, leaving 8 bases not matched to a gene. The CDR3 totals 16 residues. In DNA form, the CDR3 reads TGTGCCAGCAGCCCTTGGACTAGCGGGAAAGGAGATACGCAGTATTTT. Translating it yields CASSPWTSGKGDTQYF. Full variable domain (outside the CDR3, taken from reference TRBV7-9 and TRBJ2-3): DTGVSQNPRHKITKRGQNVTFRCDPISEHNRLYWYRQTLGQGPEFLTYFQNEAQLEKSRLLSDRFSAERPKGSFSTLEIQRTEQGDSAMYLCASSPWTSGKGDTQYFGPGTRLTVL.

There are a few counts of this clonotype. The rearrangement uses TRBV7-8 and TRBJ2-7; unclear D gene. The V gene lost 0 bases and the J gene lost 2 bases, with 11 bases spanning the gap. The length of the CDR3 is 15 residues. CDR1 is SGHVS and CDR2 is FQNEAQ in the germline V gene. CDR3 protein: CASSLARTFTYEQYF. The CDR3 region has the DNA TGTGCCAGCAGCTTAGCCCGGACGTTCACCTACGAGCAGTACTTC.

V and J are TRBV11-2 and TRBJ2-1; TRBD2 agrees at 11 bases. V was pared by 6 bases and J by 6 bases, with 7 bases of the junction left unmatched. Per the germline V gene, CDR1 is SGHAT and CDR2 is FQNNGV. There are 15 residues in the CDR3. CDR3 bases: TGTGCCAGCAGGTCCACCGGGACTAGCGGCAATGAGCAGTTCTTC. This gives the protein CASRSTGTSGNEQFF.

The chain combines TRBV7-9 with TRBJ2-5, with a weak D call TRBD1 (6 bases). This CDR3 contains 14 residues. V was trimmed by 5 bases and J by 4 bases, leaving 14 bases between them. Germline V gives CDR1 SEHNR, CDR2 FQNEAQ (reference sequence). Here the CDR3 reads CASSPKLGGETQYF. DNA for the CDR3: TGTGCCAGCAGCCCGAAACTAGGGGGAGAGACCCAGTACTTC.

This clonotype was seen ten or more times. The gene calls are TRBV20-1 and TRBJ1-2; D remains ambiguous. The CDR3 totals 13 residues. Germline-derived CDR1 and CDR2 are DFQATT and SNEGSKA (reference sequence). Trimming took 0 bases from V and 6 from J, leaving 11 bases between them. DNA of the CDR3: TGCAGTGCTAGAGATGAGGAGGGTAATGGCTACACCTTC. Amino acid sequence: CSARDEEGNGYTF.

This clonotype occurred many times. The genes are TRBV5-4 and TRBJ1-5; D uncertain. Germline assignment: CDR1 SGHNT and CDR2 YYREEE (reference sequence). Trimming stripped 2 bases from V and 4 bases from J, with 7 bases between. The CDR3 has 13 amino acids. The CDR3 spells CASSLTPNQPQHF. In DNA form, the CDR3 reads TGTGCCAGCAGCTTAACACCTAATCAGCCCCAGCATTTT.

The J gene is TRBJ1-1, the V gene TRBV21-1; the table assigns TRBD1, which was not confirmed against the DNA. TRBV21-1 is described as a pseudogene. The CDR3 runs to 13 residues. The CDR3 protein is CASGGGIDTEAFF. In nucleotides, the CDR3 is TGTGCCAGCGGGGGTGGCATTGACACTGAAGCTTTCTTT.

This clonotype occurred a few times. This chain uses TRBV18 with TRBJ2-5, with unresolved D. CDR3 length: 12 amino acids. Germline V gene lookup returns CDR1 KGHSH and CDR2 LQKENI. The V and J ends lost 3 bases and 3 bases respectively, with 5 bases between them. CDR3 protein: CASSPNEETQYF. CDR3 DNA: TGTGCCAGCTCACCGAACGAAGAGACCCAGTACTTC.

This clonotype was counted many times. This chain connects TRBV7-8 to TRBJ2-7, with D tentatively TRBD1 (6 bases). V gave up 0 bases and J gave up 3 bases, with 9 bases separating them. Per germline, CDR1 SGHVS and CDR2 FQNEAQ. CDR3 length: 14 amino acids. The CDR3 DNA is TGTGCCAGCAGCTTAGCCGGACAGTTCTACGAGCAGTACTTC. Encoded protein: CASSLAGQFYEQYF.

This clonotype was counted only a few times. The junction differs from germline at one of its ends, possibly a read error. This chain connects TRBV7-7 to TRBJ2-2; D is uncertain. Looked up from germline, CDR1 is SSHAT and CDR2 is FNYEAQ (reference sequence). This CDR3 is built from 15 residues. The CDR3 protein is CASSLGPPNTGELFF. CDR3 in DNA: TGTGCTAGCAGCTTAGGGCCACCAAACACCGGGGAGCTGTTTTTT.

The V gene is TRBV5-1, the J gene TRBJ2-4; D could derive from TRBD1 or TRBD2 (5 bases each). V was clipped by 1 base and J by 5 bases, with 7 bases between them. The CDR3 is made up of 13 amino acids. CDR1 is SGHRS and CDR2 is YFSETQ in the germline V gene. The CDR3 protein is CASSLMGENIQYF. The CDR3 DNA reads as TGCGCCAGCAGCTTGATGGGGGAAAACATTCAGTACTTC.

This clonotype has only a few counts. This chain links TRBV12-3 or TRBV12-4 with TRBJ1-4; weak D call: TRBD1 (5 bases). Trimming left V 3 bases short and J 10 bases short, with 15 bases between. The CDR3 consists of 14 residues. CDR3 sequence: CASSLGGRGGKLFF. The CDR3 nucleotides are TGTGCCAGCAGTTTGGGGGGTCGGGGCGGAAAACTGTTTTTT.

The chain is built from TRBV7-6 and TRBJ2-1; 13 positions agree with TRBD2. This CDR3 contains 15 residues. Germline-derived CDR1 and CDR2 are SGHVS and FNYEAQ. V was clipped by 5 bases and J by 7 bases; unmatched bases: 5. The CDR3 region is CASSIGLAGENEQFF. DNA for the CDR3: TGTGCCAGCAGCATAGGACTAGCGGGAGAAAATGAGCAGTTCTTC.

V usage is TRBV6-6 and J usage is TRBJ2-7, with a tentative D call TRBD1 (7 bases). This CDR3 has 14 residues. With 8 bases removed from V and 3 bases from J, the gap between germline ends came to 17 bases. Germline assignment: CDR1 MNHNY and CDR2 SVGAGI (reference sequence). CDR3 in amino acids: CASGGRGDIYEQYF. CDR3 nucleotides: TGTGCCAGCGGGGGCAGGGGGGACATCTACGAGCAGTACTTC.

The chain uses TRBV9 and TRBJ2-7; a weak D match, TRBD1 (6 bases). In germline, CDR1 is SGDLS, CDR2 YYNGEE. Trimming removed 0 bases at V and 3 bases at J, with 10 bases between. The CDR3 is made up of 14 amino acids. The CDR3 loop is CASSVGQGIYEQYF. In nucleotides, the CDR3 is TGTGCCAGCAGCGTAGGGCAGGGGATCTACGAGCAGTACTTC.

J is TRBJ1-1 and V is TRBV10-3; a weak D match, TRBD1 (6 bases). V lost 6 bases and J lost 1, with 15 bases in between. The CDR3 totals 15 residues. From germline, CDR1 is ENHRY and CDR2 SYGVKD. The chain's CDR3 is CAISPYGQSNTEAFF. The CDR3 region has the DNA TGTGCCATCAGCCCCTATGGACAGTCGAACACTGAAGCTTTCTTT.

The chain joins TRBV20-1 to TRBJ2-1, with 7 bases fitting TRBD2. CDR1 DFQATT and CDR2 SNEGSKA come from the germline V gene (reference sequence). The CDR3 loop spans 13 amino acids. J was trimmed by 3 bases and V by 5 bases; bases with no gene match: 4. CDR3 sequence: CSASGTIYNEQFF. CDR3 in DNA: TGCAGTGCTTCCGGGACTATCTACAATGAGCAGTTCTTC.

This clonotype was counted between two and nine times. V usage is TRBV7-8 and J usage is TRBJ1-4; D is unresolved. The CDR3 spans 16 residues. With 5 bases removed from V and 0 bases from J, the gap between germline ends came to 13 bases. Germline V gene data show CDR1 as SGHVS and CDR2 as FQNEAQ. CDR3 residues: CASSPNRGATNEKLFF. The CDR3 bases are TGTGCCAGCAGCCCGAATCGGGGAGCAACTAATGAAAAACTGTTTTTT.

The rearrangement joins TRBV5-1 to TRBJ1-2; D unresolved. CDR3 length: 12 residues. V was trimmed by 2 bases and J by 4 bases, leaving 6 bases between them. Germline V gives CDR1 SGHRS, CDR2 YFSETQ. CDR3 in DNA: TGCGCCAGCAGCTTTAGTAGCTATGGCTACACCTTC. Protein: CASSFSSYGYTF.